The 10 T cell receptor beta chains presented below share a single source sample, sequenced in a study of human T cells and chemical hapten exposure. Time point of the sample: pre-sensitization, week 0. Described treatment: therapeutic diphenylcyclopropenone sensitization with weekly scalp DPC. TCRdb reprocessed the RACE reads with MiXCR, giving one entry per CDR3 protein. The sample comprises 300,000 to 450,000 distinct CDR3 sequences, roughly 5% of which are singletons, and 2.5% to 3% rests with the top ten. Sequenced here: whole blood, sampled in connection with sensitization to the hapten diphenylcyclopropenone (DPC). The receptors come from a woman aged 45-60 years with alopecia areata. Some clones in this sample may be carry-over from other donors' samples.

The sample holds many counts of this clonotype. This chain links TRBV3-1 with TRBJ2-3; 10 bases are a match to TRBD1. V lost 7 bases and J lost 4; bases outside the gene matches: 11. This CDR3 has 16 amino acids. Germline V gene lookup returns CDR1 LGHDT and CDR2 YNNKEL (reference sequence). CDR3 nucleotides: TGTGCCAGCAAGAGGCGGTGGGACAGGGGTCCAGATACGCAGTATTTT. Translation gives CASKRRWDRGPDTQYF.

CDR3 sequence (DNA): TGTGCCAGTACCCTCAGGGGTCTCTCTGGAAACACCATATATTTT. Translation: CASTLRGLSGNTIYF. The gene calls are TRBV5-6 and TRBJ1-3, with D possibly matching TRBD1 (6 bases). CDR1 is SGHDT, CDR2 YYEEEE, per germline. CDR3 length: 15 residues. V lost 8 bases, J lost 0 bases, and 15 bases lay in between.

Only a few counts were recorded for this clonotype. The V call is TRBV28, the J call TRBJ2-1; D is ambiguous. The germline V gene encodes CDR1 MDHEN and CDR2 SYDVKM. Deletions cut 2 bases from V and 2 bases from J, with 10 bases between. CDR3 length: 15 amino acids. CDR3 region: CASSLVERPYNEQFF. CDR3 in DNA: TGTGCCAGCAGTTTAGTCGAAAGGCCCTACAATGAGCAGTTCTTC.

This clonotype was seen at least ten times. The germline gene is not matched at one end of the junction; a read error may be the cause. V gene TRBV5-1 combines with J gene TRBJ1-1; no firm D call. Germline V gene sequence: CDR1 SGHRS, CDR2 YFSETQ. The CDR3 has 13 residues. The CDR3: CASSLEQNTEAFF. Here the CDR3 DNA reads TGTGCCAGCAGTTTAGAACAGAACACTGAAGCTTTCTTT.

V gene TRBV2 combines with J gene TRBJ2-1; D is unclear. Germline values: CDR1 SNHLY, CDR2 FYNNEI. The CDR3 runs to 13 residues. CDR3 sequence (DNA): TGTGGGGCGGCAAGTAGCTCCTACAATGAGCAGTTCTTC. Its protein product is CGAASSSYNEQFF.

This clonotype has a count of ten or more. CDR3 nucleotide sequence: TGTGCCAGCAGTTTGACGGTCGGGGCCGGGTACGAGCAGTACTTC. Amino acid sequence: CASSLTVGAGYEQYF. The chain employs TRBV27 and TRBJ2-7; D may correspond to TRBD1 or TRBD2 (5 bases each). This CDR3 region has 15 residues. Trimming removed 3 bases from V and 4 bases from J, with 16 bases in between. The germline CDR1 and CDR2 sequences are MNHEY and SMNVEV (reference sequence).

This clonotype came up a few times. The chain is built from TRBV20-1 and TRBJ2-7, with TRBD2 matching 12 bases. The CDR3 runs to 15 residues. CDR1 and CDR2 (germline): DFQATT, SNEGSKA (reference sequence). J lost 2 bases, V lost 4 bases, and 6 bases had no gene match. The DNA for the CDR3 is TGCAGTGCTACCCCGCCTAGCGGGAGGGCCTACGAGCAGTACTTC. Translated: CSATPPSGRAYEQYF.

This clonotype was seen at least ten times. V is TRBV20-1 and J is TRBJ1-4; D is unresolved. The CDR3 spans 14 residues. The germline V gene has CDR1 DFQATT and CDR2 SNEGSKA (reference sequence). The ends were cut back, 1 base at V and 7 bases at J, with 13 bases in the middle. DNA of the CDR3: TGCAGTGCTAGAGGGACCGTGGAAATTGAAAAACTGTTTTTT. It yields the protein CSARGTVEIEKLFF.

The sample holds a few counts of this clonotype. The rearrangement links TRBV7-2 to TRBJ1-1, with a tentative D call TRBD1 (6 bases). Per the germline V gene, CDR1 is SGHTA and CDR2 is FQGNSA. Trimming removed 5 bases from V and 0 bases from J, with 13 bases in between. This CDR3 has 15 residues. CDR3 sequence reads: CASSPRQVLNTEAFF. DNA of the CDR3: TGTGCCAGCAGCCCTCGACAGGTTTTGAACACTGAAGCTTTCTTT.

This clonotype has only a few counts. The J gene is TRBJ1-5, the V gene TRBV28, with D maybe TRBD1 (5 bases). This CDR3 comprises 12 residues. Germline V gives CDR1 MDHEN, CDR2 SYDVKM. Trimming pared 7 bases from V and 7 bases from J, leaving 11 bases between. CDR3 amino acids: CASKERDQPQHF. CDR3 nucleotide sequence: TGTGCCAGCAAAGAGAGGGACCAGCCCCAGCATTTT.